Presented here are 15 T cell receptor beta chains from one specimen sequenced in a study of T-cell reconstitution after alpha-beta-depleted transplantation in children. Construction of the TCRbeta library involved unique molecular identifiers. TCRdb fed the PCR reads into MiXCR, producing one record per CDR3 protein. The data contain about 500,000 distinct CDR3 sequences, around a third of them seen just once; the ten biggest clones take up 2% to 3%. The specimen was PBMCs from the stem cell graft donor, collected from the stem cell graft. The source of these receptors is a human donor who donated a stem cell graft to a child with aplastic anemia.

This clonotype came up a few times. The chain couples TRBV2 to TRBJ2-2; the D is unclear. The germline CDR1 and CDR2 sequences are SNHLY and FYNNEI. V was clipped by 8 bases and J by 1 base, with 8 bases between them. The CDR3 runs to 13 residues. The chain's CDR3 is CASGVVNTGELFF. The CDR3 DNA reads TGTGCCAGCGGGGTCGTGAACACCGGGGAGCTGTTTTTT. The full variable domain, rest sourced from reference TRBV2 and TRBJ2-2, is EPEVTQTPSHQVTQMGQEVILRCVPISNHLYFYWYRQILGQKVEFLVSFYNNEISEKSEIFDDQFSVERPDGSNFTLKIRSTKLEDSAMYFCASGVVNTGELFFGEGSRLTVL.

The sample holds a few counts of this clonotype. The J gene is TRBJ1-2, the V gene TRBV7-8, with D possibly matching TRBD1 (6 bases). This CDR3 region has 13 residues. V lost 5 bases to trimming and J lost 2 bases, with 9 bases between them. Germline-derived CDR1 and CDR2 are SGHVS and FQNEAQ. In nucleotides, the CDR3 is TGTGCCAGCAGCGAGGACAGAAACTATGGCTACACCTTC. Translated: CASSEDRNYGYTF.

This clonotype was detected only a few times. The rearrangement uses TRBV9 and TRBJ2-5; 12 nucleotides line up with TRBD2. The CDR3 consists of 14 residues. Germline assignment: CDR1 SGDLS and CDR2 YYNGEE. Losses at the gene ends were 3 bases for V and 5 bases for J; bases not matched to a gene: 2. The CDR3, as DNA: TGTGCCAGCAGCGGGGGGACTAGCGGGGAGACCCAGTACTTC. It translates to CASSGGTSGETQYF.

The V gene is TRBV10-2, the J gene TRBJ1-1; D ambiguous. Germline lookup yields CDR1 WSHSY and CDR2 SAAADI. V lost 6 bases and J 6 bases, leaving 11 bases between the germline ends. The CDR3 is made up of 12 amino acids. The CDR3: CASSSTASEAFF. The CDR3 nucleotides are TGCGCCAGCAGCTCCACAGCCTCTGAAGCTTTCTTT.

J is TRBJ2-4 and V is TRBV6-2 or TRBV6-3, with D perhaps given as TRBD1 or TRBD2 (5 bases each). The length of the CDR3 is 16 residues. Germline CDR1 MNHEY, CDR2 SVGEGT. Trimming left V 0 bases short and J 1 base short, with 10 bases between. CDR3 loop: CASSYSGGLAKNIQYF. The CDR3 bases are TGTGCCAGCAGTTACTCTGGGGGATTGGCCAAAAACATTCAGTACTTC.

This clonotype was observed a few times. The chain has TRBV4-2 and TRBJ2-3; D remains ambiguous. This CDR3 comprises 14 residues. Germline values: CDR1 LGHNA, CDR2 YNFKEQ. Trimming stripped 5 bases from V and 2 bases from J, with 11 bases between. The CDR3 spells CASSDYGLTDTQYF. The CDR3 DNA is TGTGCCAGCAGCGATTACGGCCTCACAGATACGCAGTATTTT.

The V call is TRBV11-2, the J call TRBJ2-1, with D possibly being TRBD2 (5 bases). This CDR3 has 16 amino acids. Germline V gives CDR1 SGHAT, CDR2 FQNNGV. The ends were cut back, 5 bases at V and 0 bases at J, with 14 bases in the middle. The CDR3 nucleotides read TGTGCCAGCAGCCTGGCGTGGCGGGCCTCCTACAATGAGCAGTTCTTC. Translating it yields CASSLAWRASYNEQFF.

Only a few counts were recorded for this clonotype. The chain uses TRBV19 and TRBJ2-1; the D is unclear. Trimming removed 1 base from V and 8 bases from J, with 9 bases in between. The length of the CDR3 is 13 residues. CDR1 is LNHDA and CDR2 is SQIVND in the germline V gene (reference sequence). CDR3 region: CASSIVGSDEQFF. The DNA for the CDR3 is TGTGCCAGTAGTATAGTAGGCTCAGATGAGCAGTTCTTC.

J is TRBJ2-5 and V is TRBV6-2 or TRBV6-3; the match to TRBD1 covers 9 bases. Germline V CDR1 and CDR2: MNHEY, SVGEGT. This CDR3 spans 17 amino acids. The V and J ends lost 3 bases and 5 bases, in that order; junction bases with no gene match: 13. The CDR3 here is CASSYHPRQGVYETQYF. CDR3 bases: TGTGCCAGCAGTTATCATCCCCGACAGGGGGTCTATGAGACCCAGTACTTC.

The CDR3 DNA is TGTGCCACCAGTGATTGGTTACTAGCGGGAGGAAATGAGCAGTTCTTC. Translation: CATSDWLLAGGNEQFF. The chain employs TRBV24-1 and TRBJ2-1; 12 positions match TRBD2. There are 16 residues in the CDR3. J gave up 7 bases and V 2 bases, and 5 bases lay outside the gene matches. The germline V gene has CDR1 KGHDR and CDR2 SFDVKD.

The chain couples TRBV7-2 to TRBJ2-2; TRBD1 agrees at 8 bases. Germline-derived CDR1 and CDR2 are SGHTA and FQGNSA. Losses at the gene ends were 3 bases for V and 5 bases for J; bases not matched to a gene: 5. The CDR3 contains 15 residues. CDR3 in DNA: TGTGCCAGCAGCTTCCAGGGGGCGGGTACCGGGGAGCTGTTTTTT. Translated, it gives CASSFQGAGTGELFF. The whole variable domain, remainder taken from reference TRBV7-2 and TRBJ2-2, is GAGVSQSPSNKVTEKGKDVELRCDPISGHTALYWYRQSLGQGLEFLIYFQGNSAPDKSGLPSDRFSAERTGGSVSTLTIQRTQQEDSAVYLCASSFQGAGTGELFFGEGSRLTVL.

This clonotype was picked up many times. V gene TRBV28 combines with J gene TRBJ2-2, with 7 positions matching TRBD1. Trimming removed 6 bases from V and 7 bases from J; junction bases left unmatched: 8. Germline V gene sequence: CDR1 MDHEN, CDR2 SYDVKM. The CDR3 has 14 residues. The CDR3 protein is CASSTTGRGGELFF. CDR3 bases: TGTGCCAGCAGCACGACAGGGAGAGGCGGGGAGCTGTTTTTT.

This clonotype has more than one count but fewer than ten. The chain carries TRBV4-1 and TRBJ2-7; 11 nucleotides align to TRBD2. Germline CDR1 is MGHRA and CDR2 is YSYEKL. After removal of 1 base from V and 4 bases from J, the junction contained 0 bases not matched to a gene. The CDR3 runs to 14 residues. The CDR3 DNA is TGCGCCAGCAGCCAAGCTAGCGGGAGGTACGAGCAGTACTTC. This sequence encodes CASSQASGRYEQYF.

This clonotype was recorded once. V is TRBV30 and J is TRBJ2-5, with unresolved D. Trimming took 4 bases from V and 4 from J, leaving 7 bases between them. The CDR3 length is 11 residues. Germline V gene data show CDR1 as GTSNPN and CDR2 as SVGIG (reference sequence). CDR3 nucleotides: TGTGCCTGGACCTTTAGAGAGACCCAGTACTTC. It is translated as CAWTFRETQYF.

V is TRBV7-2 and J is TRBJ2-7; no clear D. CDR1 is SGHTA, CDR2 FQGNSA, per germline. CDR3 length equals 15 residues. V was clipped by 1 base and J by 5 bases, with 15 bases between them. The CDR3 region is CASSLGWKGINEQYF. The CDR3 coding sequence is TGTGCCAGCAGCTTAGGGTGGAAGGGTATCAACGAGCAGTACTTC.